This TCR beta chain was profiled in a study of shared clonotypes between healthy human individuals. Study background: Samples came from a couple of female and a few male donors aged 18 to 49.

For this clone: Its antigen is unknown.

Regarding the study as a whole: A reduction in generation probabilities was seen for non-shared clonotypes relative to those shared by all four donors.

The CDR3 sequence is 16 residues long. Trimming removed 3 bases at V and 0 bases at J, with 15 bases between. CDR1 and CDR2 (germline): SGDLS, YYNGEE. Libraries were prepared by immunoSEQ multiplex PCR; TCRdb keeps only in-frame clonotypes and omits some of them. The table lists some 2.4 million clones, approximately 93% of them singletons. Material: naive CD4+ T cells from PBMCs. Described subset: CD45RA+ positively selected. The clonotype was recovered from a man in his late teens or twenties in good health. Some clones in this sample may be carry-over from other donors' samples. This chain links TRBV9 with TRBJ1-2; no clear D gene. CDR3 sequence reads: CASSEDPLQPNYGYTF. The CDR3, as DNA: TGTGCCAGCAGCGAGGACCCACTGCAACCTAACTATGGCTACACCTTC.